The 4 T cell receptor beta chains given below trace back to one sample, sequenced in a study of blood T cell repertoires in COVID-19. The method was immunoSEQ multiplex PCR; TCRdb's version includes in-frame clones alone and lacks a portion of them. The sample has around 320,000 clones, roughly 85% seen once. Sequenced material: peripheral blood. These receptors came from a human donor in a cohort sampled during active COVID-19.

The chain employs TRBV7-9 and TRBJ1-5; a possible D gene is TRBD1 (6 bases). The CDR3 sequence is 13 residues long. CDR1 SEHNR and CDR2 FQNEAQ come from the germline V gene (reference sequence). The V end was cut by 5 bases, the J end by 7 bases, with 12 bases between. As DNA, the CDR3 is TGTGCCAGCAGCGAGGGGGGGTTGCAGCCCCAGCATTTT. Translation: CASSEGGLQPQHF.

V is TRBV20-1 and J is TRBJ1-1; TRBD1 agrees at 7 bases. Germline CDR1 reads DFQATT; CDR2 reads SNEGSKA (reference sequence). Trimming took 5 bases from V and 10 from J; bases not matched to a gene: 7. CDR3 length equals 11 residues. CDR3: CSAHSQGRAFF. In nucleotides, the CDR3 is TGCAGTGCTCATTCACAGGGGAGAGCTTTCTTT.

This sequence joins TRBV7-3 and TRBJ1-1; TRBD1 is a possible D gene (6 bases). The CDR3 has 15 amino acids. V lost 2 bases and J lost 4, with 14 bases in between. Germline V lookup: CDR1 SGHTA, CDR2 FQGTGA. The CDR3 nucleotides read TGTGCCAGCAGCTTATCTCCAGGGGATGGCACTGAAGCTTTCTTT. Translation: CASSLSPGDGTEAFF.

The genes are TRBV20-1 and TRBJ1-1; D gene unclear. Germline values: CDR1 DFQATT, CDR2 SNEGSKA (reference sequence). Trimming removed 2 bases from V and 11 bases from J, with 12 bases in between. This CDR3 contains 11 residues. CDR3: CSARSGVWAFF. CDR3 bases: TGCAGTGCTAGAAGCGGGGTGTGGGCTTTCTTT.